This record covers a single TCR beta chain. Its specificity is unknown. The data stem from a study of shared clonotypes between healthy human individuals. Notes on the study in general: Clonotype sharing across a few donors was observed for around 4.8% of naive CD4 clonotypes. Among donors, sharing of clonotypes was expected to be affected by sequencing depth.

Only Caucasian adults living in Nashville, Tennessee served as donors. A split of CD4+ cells into CD45RA+ naive and CD45RA-negative memory subsets was performed. CDR1 and CDR2 (germline): GTSNPN, SVGIG (reference sequence). This CDR3 has 14 amino acids. With 5 bases clipped from V and 7 bases from J, the junction kept 8 bases outside the gene matches. Using immunoSEQ multiplex PCR, the repertoire was profiled, and TCRdb retains in-frame clones only, with some absent. Of about 2 million clones listed, around 95% are singletons. This receptor was obtained from a man aged 18 to 30 in good health. The V gene is TRBV30, the J gene TRBJ2-1; 10 nucleotides match TRBD1. The sample consisted of naive CD4+ T cells sorted from blood. Indicated subset: CD45RA+ positively selected. CDR3 region: CAWGGQGIWNEQFF. In DNA form, the CDR3 reads TGTGCCTGGGGGGGACAGGGGATATGGAATGAGCAGTTCTTC. The full variable domain, completed using reference TRBV30 and TRBJ2-1, is SQTIHQWPATLVQPVGSPLSLECTVEGTSNPNLYWYRQAAGRGLQLLFYSVGIGQISSEVPQNLSASRPQDRQFILSSKKLLLSDSGFYLCAWGGQGIWNEQFFGPGTRLTVL.